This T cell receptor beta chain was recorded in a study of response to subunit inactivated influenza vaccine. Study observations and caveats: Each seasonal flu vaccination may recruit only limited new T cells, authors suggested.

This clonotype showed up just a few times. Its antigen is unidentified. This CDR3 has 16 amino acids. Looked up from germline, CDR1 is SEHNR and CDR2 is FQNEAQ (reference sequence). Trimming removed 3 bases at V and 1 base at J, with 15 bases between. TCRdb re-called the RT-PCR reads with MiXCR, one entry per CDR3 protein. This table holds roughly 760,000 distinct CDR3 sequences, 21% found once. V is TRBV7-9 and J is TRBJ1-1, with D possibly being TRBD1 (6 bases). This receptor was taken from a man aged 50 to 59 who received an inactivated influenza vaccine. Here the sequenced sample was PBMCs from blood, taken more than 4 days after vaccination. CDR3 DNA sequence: TGTGCCAGCAGCTTCCCCCTCCTGACAGGGAACACTGAAGCTTTCTTT. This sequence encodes CASSFPLLTGNTEAFF.